Listed here are 27 T cell receptor beta chains from one sample, sequenced in a study of OX40 agonist ivuxolimab in advanced cancers. Generated by immunoSEQ multiplex PCR, the TCRdb table keeps only in-frame clones and is missing some. This table holds tens of thousands of clones, over 75% found once. Specimen: CD4+ or CD8+ T cells sorted from blood, collected in a trial of the OX40 agonist ivuxolimab. The source of these receptors is an adult with an advanced solid tumor such as melanoma, head and neck, liver or kidney cancer.

The chain joins TRBV7-3 to TRBJ2-1; no definite D call. Germline assignment: CDR1 SGHTA and CDR2 FQGTGA. The CDR3 runs 12 residues. With 5 bases removed from V and 5 bases from J, the gap between germline ends came to 7 bases. The DNA for the CDR3 is TGTGCCAGCAGCCTGAGCGACAATGAGCAGTTCTTC. Translating gives CASSLSDNEQFF. The variable domain in full, with the rest retrieved from reference TRBV7-3 and TRBJ2-1, is GAGVSQTPSNKVTEKGKYVELRCDPISGHTALYWYRQSLGQGPEFLIYFQGTGAADDSGLPNDRFFAVRPEGSVSTLKIQRTERGDSAVYLCASSLSDNEQFFGPGTRLTVL.

The rearrangement joins TRBV27 to TRBJ2-7; TRBD2 matches at 7 bases. V lost 4 bases, J lost 0 bases, and 9 bases stayed unmatched. CDR1 is MNHEY and CDR2 is SMNVEV in the germline V gene (reference sequence). The CDR3 has 16 amino acids. CDR3 loop: CASSSSSGESSYEQYF. CDR3 nucleotides: TGTGCCAGCAGTTCCTCTAGCGGAGAGAGCTCCTACGAGCAGTACTTC.

The rearrangement joins TRBV11-3 to TRBJ2-2, with 13 bases lining up with TRBD2. Germline trimming cut 5 bases from V and 7 bases from J; bases unmatched to any gene: 7. The CDR3 runs 16 residues. Germline CDR1 SGHNT, CDR2 YENEEA. The CDR3, as DNA: TGTGCCAGCAGCCCCCGGACTAGCGGGAGTCTCGGGGAGCTGTTTTTT. This codes for CASSPRTSGSLGELFF.

This clone was counted a single time. The chain couples TRBV19 to TRBJ1-1, with 7 bases lining up with TRBD1. Germline trimming cut 5 bases from V and 5 bases from J; bases unmatched to any gene: 8. CDR3 length equals 14 residues. Looked up from germline, CDR1 is LNHDA and CDR2 is SQIVND (reference sequence). In DNA, the CDR3 is TGTGCCAGTAGTCGAGGGGGCGCATGGACTGAAGCTTTCTTT. It yields the protein CASSRGGAWTEAFF. The whole variable domain, remainder taken from reference TRBV19 and TRBJ1-1, is DGGITQSPKYLFRKEGQNVTLSCEQNLNHDAMYWYRQDPGQGLRLIYYSQIVNDFQKGDIAEGYSVSREKKESFPLTVTSAQKNPTAFYLCASSRGGAWTEAFFGQGTRLTVV.

Only one count was recorded for this clone. The J gene is TRBJ2-7, the V gene TRBV7-6; D is perhaps TRBD2 (6 bases). CDR1 is SGHVS and CDR2 is FNYEAQ in the germline V gene. The CDR3 has 15 amino acids. V was cut by 5 bases and J by 2 bases, with 16 bases left in between. The CDR3 here is CASSPLSGVAYEQYV. The CDR3, as DNA: TGTGCCAGCAGCCCCCTTTCGGGGGTCGCCTACGAGCAGTACGTC.

The chain employs TRBV5-6 and TRBJ2-7, with D hard to call. The CDR3 runs to 14 residues. Germline CDR1 SGHDT, CDR2 YYEEEE. Deletions cut 1 base from V and 3 bases from J, with 11 bases between. CDR3 protein: CASSLFTQIYEQYF. As DNA, the CDR3 is TGTGCCAGCAGCTTGTTCACACAGATCTACGAGCAGTACTTC.

V and J are TRBV5-6 and TRBJ2-5; the D gene is possibly TRBD1 (6 bases). CDR1 and CDR2 from the germline V gene are SGHDT and YYEEEE. This CDR3 has 16 residues. V was pared by 0 bases and J by 4 bases, with 16 bases between. The CDR3 DNA follows: TGTGCCAGCAGCTTGGACCCTACAGGGAAGGGAGAGACCCAGTACTTC. Translating it yields CASSLDPTGKGETQYF.

This chain links TRBV6-5 with TRBJ1-2, with 9 bases identical to TRBD1. V trimming: 2 bases; J trimming: 8 bases; junction bases outside the gene matches: 6. The CDR3 sequence is 14 residues long. The germline V gene encodes CDR1 MNHEY and CDR2 SVGAGI. The CDR3 protein is CASSYGTGSEGYTF. In DNA, the CDR3 is TGTGCCAGCAGTTACGGGACAGGGTCAGAAGGCTACACCTTC.

The chain carries TRBV27 and TRBJ2-3; D remains unclear. V was trimmed by 4 bases and J by 5 bases, leaving 13 bases between them. Germline V gives CDR1 MNHEY, CDR2 SMNVEV (reference sequence). CDR3 length equals 14 residues. The CDR3 loop reads CASSSTLSLDTQYF. In DNA, the CDR3 is TGTGCCAGCAGTTCCACCCTGTCGTTAGATACGCAGTATTTT.

The rearrangement joins TRBV4-1 to TRBJ2-5, with 8 bases aligning to TRBD2. CDR1 is MGHRA and CDR2 is YSYEKL in the germline V gene. The CDR3 covers 16 residues. V lost 8 bases, J lost 4 bases, and 15 bases stayed unmatched. The CDR3 region is CASAGQPGLEGETQYF. The CDR3 DNA reads as TGCGCCAGCGCCGGACAACCGGGACTAGAGGGAGAGACCCAGTACTTC.

This clone was picked up one time. V usage is TRBV5-8 and J usage is TRBJ1-2; 7 bases line up with TRBD1. In germline, CDR1 is SGHTS, CDR2 YDEGEE. The CDR3 extends over 13 amino acids. Trimming took 10 bases from V and 4 from J; bases not matched to a gene: 10. Written as DNA, the CDR3 is TGTGCCCGTAGGGACGACAGGGCCTATGGCTACACCTTC. This encodes CARRDDRAYGYTF.

This chain uses TRBV2 with TRBJ2-7; no firm D call. The CDR3 runs 11 residues. Trimming stripped 5 bases from V and 4 bases from J, with 6 bases between. The germline V gene has CDR1 SNHLY and CDR2 FYNNEI. The CDR3 DNA sequence: TGTGCCAGCAGTCGCGGATACGAGCAGTACTTC. Its translation is CASSRGYEQYF.

V usage is TRBV29-1 and J usage is TRBJ1-2; 10 bases fit TRBD1. The V gene end was trimmed by 7 bases and the J gene end by 8 bases; junction bases not matched to a gene: 13. Germline CDR1 reads SQVTM; CDR2 reads ANQGSEA. The CDR3 covers 14 residues. The CDR3 protein is CSAGDRGKDGGYTF. CDR3 nucleotide sequence: TGCAGCGCTGGGGACAGGGGAAAGGATGGAGGCTACACCTTC.

The chain links TRBV28 to TRBJ2-3; TRBD2 matches 11 bases. J gave up 4 bases and V 6 bases, and 9 bases lay outside the gene matches. Per the germline V gene, CDR1 is MDHEN and CDR2 is SYDVKM. The CDR3 is made up of 16 amino acids. The CDR3 reads CASRLTSGIVADTQYF. CDR3 coding DNA: TGTGCCAGCAGACTGACTAGCGGGATAGTTGCAGATACGCAGTATTTT.

A single count supports this clone. V gene TRBV4-3 combines with J gene TRBJ1-2; D not resolved. The CDR3 contains 14 residues. Looked up from germline, CDR1 is LGHNA and CDR2 is YSLEER. V dropped 4 bases and J dropped 1 base, with 10 bases sitting between them. CDR3 loop: CASSPTGNNYGYTF. CDR3 bases: TGCGCCAGCAGCCCCACGGGGAATAACTATGGCTACACCTTC.

CDR3 sequence reads: CASKYDRDILDNSPLHF. CDR3 coding DNA: TGTGCCAGCAAATACGACAGGGACATCCTTGATAATTCACCCCTCCACTTT. The chain is built from TRBV28 and TRBJ1-6; TRBD1 aligns across 7 bases. V dropped 7 bases and J dropped 5; count of bases not matched to a gene: 14. The CDR3 has 17 residues. Germline lookup yields CDR1 MDHEN and CDR2 SYDVKM.

The V and J genes are TRBV4-3 and TRBJ1-5, with D unclear. Germline values: CDR1 LGHNA, CDR2 YSLEER. Trimming shortened V by 0 bases and J by 0 bases, and 9 bases separated the two germline ends. The length of the CDR3 is 16 residues. CDR3 sequence reads: CASSQDIGYSNQPQHF. The CDR3 coding sequence is TGCGCCAGCAGCCAAGATATCGGATATAGCAATCAGCCCCAGCATTTT.

The gene calls are TRBV4-1 and TRBJ2-1, with TRBD2 matching 12 bases. V dropped 5 bases and J dropped 6; count of bases not matched to a gene: 8. This CDR3 comprises 16 residues. CDR1 and CDR2 from the germline V gene are MGHRA and YSYEKL. CDR3 DNA sequence: TGCGCCAGCAGCGCCCCGCTAGCGGGGGGGCGCAATGAGCAGTTCTTC. Encoded protein: CASSAPLAGGRNEQFF.

The rearrangement links TRBV6-5 to TRBJ1-1; tentative D call: TRBD1 (6 bases). With 4 bases removed from V and 8 bases from J, the gap between germline ends came to 17 bases. The CDR3 consists of 14 residues. Germline CDR1 and CDR2: MNHEY and SVGAGI. CDR3 loop: CASSSQGPRAEAFF. The CDR3 DNA follows: TGTGCCAGCAGTTCACAGGGCCCCCGGGCCGAAGCTTTCTTT.

V and J are TRBV11-2 and TRBJ1-4, with a weak D call TRBD1 (6 bases). This CDR3 is 15 amino acids long. Germline V gene sequence: CDR1 SGHAT, CDR2 FQNNGV. Trimming left V 1 base short and J 5 bases short, with 11 bases between. The CDR3 DNA reads TGTGCCAGCAGCTTAGTCTCAGGGGAGAATGAAAAACTGTTTTTT. It is translated as CASSLVSGENEKLFF.

The rearrangement joins TRBV18 to TRBJ2-7, with D possibly matching TRBD1 (5 bases). The CDR3 has 15 residues. Germline V gene data show CDR1 as KGHSH and CDR2 as LQKENI. V dropped 3 bases and J dropped 3 bases, with 15 bases sitting between them. In DNA, the CDR3 is TGTGCCAGCTCACCGTCAGCAGGGTGGGTCTACGAGCAGTACGTC. Translated: CASSPSAGWVYEQYV.

The rearrangement links TRBV7-8 to TRBJ2-1, with 11 bases identical to TRBD2. With V trimmed by 4 bases and J by 9 bases, 5 bases remained unmatched. Germline V gene sequence: CDR1 SGHVS, CDR2 FQNEAQ. The CDR3 loop spans 14 amino acids. The CDR3 nucleotides read TGTGCCAGCAGCTACCTAGCGGGAGGAGGTGAGCAGTTCTTC. Encoded protein: CASSYLAGGGEQFF.

The chain recombines TRBV5-5 with TRBJ1-2; 8 nucleotides line up with TRBD1. Looked up from germline, CDR1 is SGHKS and CDR2 is YYEKEE (reference sequence). V shed 1 base and J 6 bases; nucleotides not matched to a gene: 8. The CDR3 is 15 amino acids. DNA for the CDR3: TGTGCCAGCAGCTTGATTCCACAGGGGGACGATGGCTACACCTTC. Its translation is CASSLIPQGDDGYTF.

The chain employs TRBV15 and TRBJ1-4; D possibly corresponds to TRBD1 (5 bases). Trimming took 0 bases from V and 5 from J, leaving 13 bases between them. CDR1 and CDR2 (germline): LNHNV, YYDKDF (reference sequence). The CDR3 is made up of 16 amino acids. The DNA of the CDR3 is TGTGCCACCAGCAGAGATGGGCAGGGCTTAAATGAAAAACTGTTTTTT. Translated: CATSRDGQGLNEKLFF. The variable domain in full, with the rest retrieved from reference TRBV15 and TRBJ1-4, is DAMVIQNPRYQVTQFGKPVTLSCSQTLNHNVMYWYQQKSSQAPKLLFHYYDKDFNNEADTPDNFQSRRPNTSFCFLDIRSPGLGDTAMYLCATSRDGQGLNEKLFFGSGTQLSVL.

In the case of this clone: A junction end diverges from the germline sequence, so it may reflect a read error. The genes are TRBV27 and TRBJ1-5; D is uncertain. CDR3 length equals 13 residues. The germline V gene has CDR1 MNHEY and CDR2 SMNVEV (reference sequence). Here the CDR3 DNA reads TGTGCCAGCAGTTTATCCGTGGGCCAGCCCCAGCGTTTT. This sequence encodes CASSLSVGQPQRF.

This clone is medium-sized within its sample. The chain recombines TRBV30 with TRBJ2-7; D gene unclear. Trimming shortened V by 1 base and J by 1 base, and 5 bases separated the two germline ends. Looked up from germline, CDR1 is GTSNPN and CDR2 is SVGIG (reference sequence). CDR3 length equals 12 residues. The CDR3 spells CAWSASSYEQYF. The CDR3 bases are TGTGCCTGGAGTGCGTCGTCCTACGAGCAGTACTTC.

The V call is TRBV10-3, the J call TRBJ2-6; the match to TRBD1 covers 10 bases. Germline CDR1 is ENHRY and CDR2 is SYGVKD. The V and J ends lost 2 bases and 2 bases, in that order; junction bases with no gene match: 3. The CDR3 is made up of 17 amino acids. The CDR3 is CAISEGTGEAGANVLTF. CDR3 sequence (DNA): TGTGCCATCAGTGAGGGGACAGGGGAAGCTGGGGCCAACGTCCTGACTTTC.